This TCR beta chain was sequenced in a study of radiotherapy plus CTLA-4 blockade in lung cancer. Study background: Among patients, over 15% showed objective responses, and roughly 31% had disease control.

Libraries were prepared by immunoSEQ multiplex PCR; TCRdb keeps only in-frame clonotypes and omits some of them. This table holds some 98,000 clones, roughly 80% found once. With regard to this clone: The antigen remains unidentified.

Overall study results and limits: An expansion of tumor-derived TCR clones occurred in blood after radiotherapy plus ipilimumab.

Germline V gives CDR1 MGHDK, CDR2 SYGVNS. V lost 6 bases to trimming and J lost 8 bases, with 13 bases between them. The CDR3 consists of 13 residues. The rearrangement joins TRBV25-1 to TRBJ2-2, with D perhaps TRBD2 (6 bases). This TCR was recovered from a human donor with non-small cell lung cancer who had a partial response to radiotherapy plus ipilimumab. This material consisted of peripheral blood, taken from a patient treated with radiotherapy plus ipilimumab. The CDR3, as DNA: TGTGCCAGCAGCCGGCTAGCGAGGGGGGAGCTGTTTTTT. Encoded protein: CASSRLARGELFF.